This is a list of T cell receptor beta chains from one sample in a study of cytomegalovirus exposure and HLA in healthy donors. Assay: immunoSEQ multiplex PCR; the TCRdb copy retains only in-frame clones and omits some. The repertoire consists of 150,000 to 200,000 clones, with 60% to 85% occurring once and the leading ten covering about 1.1%. Input material: PBMCs. These TCRs come from a woman aged 40 to 50 in good health and CMV-seronegative. The CDR3 runs from the conserved cysteine through the conserved F or W. Fields, in order: D gene, V gene, clone size, J gene, CDR3 protein, CDR3 DNA. The D gene is left open where the match is weak. Not all rows give a size; the values are once, few, many and, for expanded clones, a class.

>TRBD2|TRBV5-8|once|TRBJ2-3
CASSLGAGTSGADTQYF
TGTGCCAGCAGCTTGGGGGCAGGGACTAGCGGGGCAGATACGCAGTATTTT
>-|TRBV19|-|TRBJ2-6
CASSVTRESGANVLTF
TGTGCCAGTAGTGTTACCAGGGAATCTGGGGCCAACGTCCTGACTTTC
>-|TRBV7-5|few|TRBJ1-4
CVRRRTRDYEKLFF
TGTGTCAGAAGGCGAACCAGGGATTACGAAAAACTGTTTTTT
>-|TRBV5-4|-|TRBJ2-5
CASSTKETQYF
TGTGCCAGCAGCACAAAAGAGACCCAGTACTTC
>-|TRBV19|-|TRBJ1-5
CASTQGPGLSQPQHF
TGTGCCAGTACCCAAGGGCCAGGGTTGAGTCAGCCCCAGCATTTT
>TRBD1|TRBV10-3|-|TRBJ2-7
CAITAGQGAQEQYF
TGTGCCATCACTGCGGGACAGGGGGCGCAGGAGCAGTACTTC
>TRBD1|TRBV27|-|TRBJ1-1
CASSPGQGNTEAFF
TGTGCCAGCAGTCCCGGACAGGGGAACACTGAAGCTTTCTTT
>TRBD2|TRBV5-4|-|TRBJ2-1
CASSLGSAGALYEQFF
TGTGCCAGCAGCTTGGGTTCCGCGGGAGCCCTCTACGAGCAGTTCTTC
>-|TRBV6-5|-|TRBJ1-2
CASSYSAGYYGYTF
TGTGCCAGCAGTTACTCGGCAGGGTATTATGGCTACACCTTC
>-|TRBV7-2|-|TRBJ2-7
CASSPPNRSPYEQYF
TGTGCCAGCAGCCCTCCAAACAGGAGCCCCTACGAGCAGTACTTC
>TRBD1|TRBV30|few|TRBJ1-1
CAWGHRGLSEAFF
TGTGCCTGGGGACACAGGGGCCTCTCTGAAGCTTTCTTT
>TRBD2|TRBV4-1|-|TRBJ2-3
CASSVLAGVAINTQYF
TGCGCCAGCAGCGTTCTAGCGGGAGTAGCAATAAATACGCAGTATTTT
>-|TRBV4-3|-|TRBJ2-6
CASSRDVSSGANVLTF
TGCGCCAGCAGTCGAGATGTGAGCTCTGGGGCCAACGTCCTGACTTTC
>-|TRBV5-4|-|TRBJ2-1
CASSPPNLEVVNEQFF
TGTGCCAGCAGCCCCCCTAATCTGGAGGTCGTTAATGAGCAGTTCTTC
>TRBD2|TRBV4-2|few|TRBJ2-2
CASRREWGTGELFF
TGTGCCAGCAGGCGGGAGTGGGGCACCGGGGAGCTGTTTTTT
>-|TRBV29-1|-|TRBJ2-5
CSVGRAQETQYF
TGCAGCGTTGGCAGGGCCCAAGAGACCCAGTACTTC
>TRBD2|TRBV5-6|-|TRBJ2-1
CASSFNSGRARYNEQFF
TGTGCCAGCAGCTTCAATAGCGGGAGGGCCAGGTACAATGAGCAGTTCTTC
>-|TRBV13|-|TRBJ2-7
CASSLGGRWYF
TGTGCCAGCAGCTTAGGCGGGAGATGGTACTTC
>-|TRBV19|few|TRBJ2-7
CASSMIGATAYEQYF
TGTGCCAGTAGTATGATTGGGGCTACCGCCTACGAGCAGTACTTC
>TRBD2|TRBV7-9|-|TRBJ2-3
CASSSALAGDNTDTQYF
TGTGCCAGCAGCTCGGCACTAGCGGGAGATAACACAGATACGCAGTATTTT
>-|TRBV5-1|-|TRBJ2-4
CASSLDSDIQYF
TGCGCCAGCAGCTTGGACTCGGACATTCAGTACTTC
>TRBD1|TRBV27|-|TRBJ1-5
CASSLMGTGRRGNQPQHF
TGTGCCAGCAGTTTAATGGGGACAGGGCGGAGGGGCAATCAGCCCCAGCATTTT
>-|TRBV11-2|-|TRBJ1-5
CASSLEERQPQHF
TGTGCCAGCAGCTTAGAAGAGCGGCAGCCCCAGCATTTT
>-|TRBV4-3|-|TRBJ2-7
CASSQGWGLSSYEQYF
TGCGCCAGCAGCCAGGGGTGGGGGCTTTCTTCCTACGAGCAGTACTTC
>-|TRBV9|-|TRBJ2-1
CASSVATRGSDEQFF
TGTGCCAGCAGCGTAGCAACTAGAGGTAGCGATGAGCAGTTCTTC
>TRBD2|TRBV5-1|-|TRBJ2-1
CASSQSTSGSYNEQFF
TGCGCCAGCAGCCAATCGACTAGCGGGAGCTACAATGAGCAGTTCTTC
>-|TRBV9|once|TRBJ1-1
CASSPDSLNTEAFF
TGTGCCAGCAGCCCGGACAGCTTGAACACTGAAGCTTTCTTT
>-|TRBV4-3|-|TRBJ1-1
CASSQDLAGTEAFF
TGCGCCAGCAGCCAAGATCTCGCGGGCACTGAAGCTTTCTTT
>-|TRBV2|-|TRBJ2-1
CTWGEDYNEQFF
TGTACTTGGGGGGAGGATTACAATGAGCAGTTCTTC
>TRBD1|TRBV5-4|once|TRBJ1-1
CASSSIQGQNTEAFF
TGTGCCAGCAGCTCTATACAGGGGCAGAACACTGAAGCTTTCTTT
>-|TRBV9|-|TRBJ1-1
CASSVASNTEAFF
TGTGCCAGCAGCGTAGCCTCGAACACTGAAGCTTTCTTT
>-|TRBV18|-|TRBJ2-2
CASSPLNTGELFF
TGTGCCAGCTCACCCCTTAATACCGGGGAGCTGTTTTTT
>TRBD1|TRBV29-1|-|TRBJ1-1
CSVQTGGYTEAFF
TGCAGCGTACAGACAGGGGGCTACACTGAAGCTTTCTTT
>-|TRBV9|-|TRBJ1-5
CASSLQGGNQPQHF
TGTGCCAGCAGTCTTCAGGGTGGCAATCAGCCCCAGCATTTT
>TRBD2|TRBV5-4|few|TRBJ2-2
CASSVMGRGGELFF
TGTGCCAGCAGCGTGATGGGGAGGGGCGGGGAGCTGTTTTTT
>TRBD1|TRBV19|-|TRBJ1-3
CASSKGQGAGNTIYF
TGTGCCAGTAGCAAGGGACAGGGGGCTGGAAACACCATATATTTT
>TRBD1|TRBV27|-|TRBJ1-1
CASSPQGTVNTEAFF
TGTGCCAGCAGTCCTCAAGGGACAGTGAACACTGAAGCTTTCTTT
>-|TRBV7-2|-|TRBJ1-2
CASSRTAGGYTF
TGTGCCAGCAGTCGGACAGCGGGAGGCTACACCTTC
>-|TRBV11-3|-|TRBJ1-1
CASSQTQGRGTEAFF
TGTGCCAGCAGCCAAACACAGGGCCGCGGGACTGAAGCTTTCTTT
>-|TRBV7-9|-|TRBJ2-1
CASSRAREPYGEQFF
TGTGCCAGCAGCAGAGCTCGGGAGCCTTACGGTGAGCAGTTCTTC
>-|TRBV7-8|-|TRBJ1-3
CASSLVTGFDGNTIYF
TGTGCCAGCAGCTTAGTGACGGGGTTCGACGGAAACACCATATATTTT
>TRBD1|TRBV29-1|few|TRBJ2-3
CSVEGIQGKYADTQYF
TGCAGCGTTGAAGGGATACAGGGGAAGTACGCAGATACGCAGTATTTT
>-|TRBV28|-|TRBJ2-1
CASSLISGVYNEQFF
TGTGCCAGCAGTTTAATATCGGGAGTCTACAATGAGCAGTTCTTC
>-|TRBV18|-|TRBJ1-3
CASSPRSVSYSGNTIYF
TGTGCCAGCTCACCACGGTCGGTTTCATACTCTGGAAACACCATATATTTT
>TRBD2|TRBV13|-|TRBJ2-5
CASSVRIAGVQETQYF
TGTGCCAGCAGCGTCCGCATAGCGGGAGTTCAAGAGACCCAGTACTTC
>TRBD2|TRBV5-1|-|TRBJ2-5
CASSLVLAGGYEETQYF
TGCGCCAGCAGCTTGGTTCTAGCGGGAGGATATGAAGAGACCCAGTACTTC
>-|TRBV18|-|TRBJ2-5
CASSHWAGAEETQYF
TGTGCCAGCTCTCACTGGGCAGGGGCCGAAGAGACCCAGTACTTC
>-|TRBV7-2|few|TRBJ1-1
CASSPMGATEAFF
TGTGCCAGCAGTCCTATGGGGGCCACTGAAGCTTTCTTT
>-|TRBV19|few|TRBJ1-1
CASSLRQTVTEAFF
TGTGCCAGTAGTCTCAGACAGACGGTCACTGAAGCTTTCTTT
>TRBD1|TRBV27|-|TRBJ1-1
CASSSDRGRGNTEAFF
TGTGCCAGCAGTTCAGACAGGGGGCGGGGGAACACTGAAGCTTTCTTT
>-|TRBV5-1|few|TRBJ2-5
CASSPGGETQYF
TGCGCCAGCAGCCCCGGGGGAGAGACCCAGTACTTC
>-|TRBV10-1|-|TRBJ1-1
CASAGYTEAFF
TGCGCCTCAGCAGGATACACTGAAGCTTTCTTT
>-|TRBV19|-|TRBJ2-3
CASSGGLRIPDTQYF
TGTGCCAGTAGTGGGGGACTTCGAATCCCAGATACGCAGTATTTT
>TRBD1|TRBV27|-|TRBJ2-2
CASSLFSRTGLGGELFF
TGTGCCAGCAGTTTATTTTCCAGGACAGGGCTTGGCGGGGAGCTGTTTTTT
>-|TRBV5-6|-|TRBJ1-2
CASSLQNGYTF
TGTGCCAGCAGCTTGCAGAATGGCTACACCTTC